The next 21 T cell receptor beta chains were all read from a single sample in a study of shared clonotypes between healthy human individuals. TCRdb's table, derived via immunoSEQ multiplex PCR, lists solely in-frame clones and lacks some. The table has approximately 110,000 clones, around 73% seen once. The sequencing sample was made of memory CD8+ T cells sorted from blood. The sample's subset: CD45RO+ cells pooled with CCR7-negative TemRA cells. These receptors were taken from a woman younger than 45 in good health.

The rearrangement uses TRBV7-2 and TRBJ2-6; maybe TRBD1 (5 bases). Germline lookup yields CDR1 SGHTA and CDR2 FQGNSA. The CDR3 is made up of 17 amino acids. Trimming removed 1 base from V and 0 bases from J, with 10 bases in between. CDR3 protein: CASSLEQDNSGANVLTF. CDR3 sequence (DNA): TGTGCCAGCAGCTTAGAACAGGACAACTCTGGGGCCAACGTCCTGACTTTC.

CDR3 loop: CASSQDRFRSQNYEQYF. The CDR3 DNA is TGCGCCAGCAGCCAAGATAGGTTCCGGAGCCAGAACTACGAGCAGTACTTC. This chain joins TRBV4-1 and TRBJ2-7; no definite D call. The CDR3 loop spans 17 amino acids. The V end lost 0 bases, the J end lost 3 bases, and 18 bases lay between the germline ends. CDR1 is MGHRA and CDR2 is YSYEKL in the germline V gene.

This CDR3 reads CASLRSLGDYEQYF. CDR3 nucleotide sequence: TGTGCCAGCTTACGGTCGTTGGGGGACTACGAGCAGTACTTC. The gene calls are TRBV18 and TRBJ2-7; D tentatively reads TRBD1 or TRBD2 (5 bases each). Per the germline V gene, CDR1 is KGHSH and CDR2 is LQKENI. Trimming cost V 7 bases and J 3 bases, with 16 bases left between them. The CDR3 contains 14 residues.

This clone was seen a few times. V gene TRBV25-1 combines with J gene TRBJ1-1, with TRBD1 as a possible D gene (5 bases). Germline CDR1 reads MGHDK; CDR2 reads SYGVNS. Trimming removed 1 base from V and 6 bases from J, with 12 bases in between. This CDR3 is 14 amino acids long. The CDR3 sequence: CASSESRGIPEAFF. In DNA, the CDR3 is TGTGCCAGCAGTGAATCTAGGGGTATCCCTGAAGCTTTCTTT.

The V gene is TRBV13, the J gene TRBJ1-1; no firm D call. The V and J ends lost 1 base and 9 bases respectively, with 9 bases between them. Germline V lookup: CDR1 PRHDT, CDR2 FYEKMQ (reference sequence). This CDR3 has 12 amino acids. The CDR3 DNA sequence: TGTGCCAGCAGCTTAGACAGTATCAAAGCTTTCTTT. Its protein product is CASSLDSIKAFF.

This clone was seen a handful of times. V usage is TRBV13 and J usage is TRBJ1-2, with D possibly being TRBD1 (5 bases). Germline V gene sequence: CDR1 PRHDT, CDR2 FYEKMQ (reference sequence). Deletions cut 5 bases from V and 8 bases from J, with 12 bases between. The CDR3 totals 12 residues. The CDR3 sequence is CASSPGPGGYTF. The DNA of the CDR3 is TGTGCCAGCAGCCCGGGACCTGGGGGCTACACCTTC.

The V call is TRBV15, the J call TRBJ1-5, with D perhaps TRBD1 (6 bases). Trimming shortened V by 3 bases and J by 0 bases, and 12 bases separated the two germline ends. Germline CDR1 reads LNHNV; CDR2 reads YYDKDF (reference sequence). The CDR3 sequence is 16 residues long. The CDR3 here is CATSRGTWDSNQPQHF. The CDR3 region has the DNA TGTGCCACCAGCAGGGGGACATGGGATAGCAATCAGCCCCAGCATTTT.

The V call is TRBV5-6, the J call TRBJ2-7, with TRBD1 as a possible D gene (5 bases). The CDR3 spans 16 residues. The germline V gene has CDR1 SGHDT and CDR2 YYEEEE. V was pared by 0 bases and J by 0 bases, with 13 bases between. The CDR3 nucleotides are TGTGCCAGCAGCTTGGTTGGCGGTGGGGCCTCCTACGAGCAGTACTTC. It specifies CASSLVGGGASYEQYF.

The chain employs TRBV7-9 and TRBJ2-6; 7 nucleotides match TRBD2. The J call may be incorrect, as the DNA end agrees better with TRBJ2-7. The V gene's germline CDR1 is SEHNR and CDR2 FQNEAQ (reference sequence). The CDR3 contains 16 residues. CDR3 protein: CASSLLAGVGVGEQYF. DNA of the CDR3: TGTGCCAGCAGCTTACTTGCGGGAGTAGGGGTGGGCGAGCAGTACTTC.

V usage is TRBV19 and J usage is TRBJ2-7; 9 bases are a match to TRBD1. CDR3 size: 17 residues. Trimming at V came to 0 bases and at J to 2 bases, leaving 8 bases not matched to a gene. The germline CDR1 and CDR2 sequences are LNHDA and SQIVND (reference sequence). This CDR3 is CASSIDLRTGVTYEQYF. CDR3 bases: TGTGCCAGTAGTATAGATTTAAGGACAGGGGTTACCTACGAGCAGTACTTC.

V is TRBV2 and J is TRBJ2-7, with a tentative D call TRBD2 (6 bases). V was trimmed by 4 bases and J by 1 base, leaving 17 bases between them. Germline CDR1 reads SNHLY; CDR2 reads FYNNEI. CDR3 length: 16 amino acids. The CDR3 reads CASSGGPGGASYEQYF. DNA for the CDR3: TGTGCCAGCAGTGGGGGTCCCGGCGGGGCGTCCTACGAGCAGTACTTC.

This CDR3 reads CASSFAPTGTQYF. The CDR3 nucleotides read TGTGCCAGCAGCTTTGCCCCGACGGGTACGCAGTATTTT. The chain joins TRBV7-6 to TRBJ2-3; no clear D gene. The CDR3 covers 13 residues. Germline lookup yields CDR1 SGHVS and CDR2 FNYEAQ. V lost 3 bases to trimming and J lost 8 bases, with 12 bases between them.

The genes are TRBV10-3 and TRBJ1-5; 7 bases fit TRBD1. The germline CDR1 and CDR2 sequences are ENHRY and SYGVKD. Trimming cost V 11 bases and J 3 bases; bases outside gene matches: 7. The CDR3 is made up of 13 amino acids. CDR3 in amino acids: CASQGGHNQPQHF. The CDR3 DNA follows: TGTGCCTCTCAGGGGGGACACAATCAGCCCCAGCATTTT.

Only a few counts were recorded for this clone. The V and J genes are TRBV6-1 and TRBJ1-5, with D hard to call. The CDR3 sequence is 15 residues long. The V gene's germline CDR1 is MNHNS and CDR2 SASEGT. The germline V and J ends were trimmed by 2 bases and 3 bases, with 11 bases remaining between them. The CDR3 protein is CASSEPPSINQPQHF. Here the CDR3 DNA reads TGTGCCAGCAGTGAACCACCCAGCATCAATCAGCCCCAGCATTTT.

The chain joins TRBV6-6 to TRBJ2-5; D remains unclear. Germline V CDR1 and CDR2: MNHNY, SVGAGI (reference sequence). V lost 5 bases, J lost 2 bases, and 9 bases lay in between. The length of the CDR3 is 13 residues. The CDR3 here is CASSVRGQETQYF. CDR3 bases: TGTGCCAGCAGTGTGAGAGGACAAGAGACCCAGTACTTC.

This rearrangement joins TRBV28 to TRBJ2-7, with TRBD2 matching over 13 bases. The CDR3 spans 16 residues. V was pared by 5 bases and J by 2 bases, with 6 bases of the junction left unmatched. The germline gives CDR1 MDHEN, CDR2 SYDVKM. As DNA, the CDR3 is TGTGCCAGCAGTCCACGGACTAGCGGGAGAGCCTACGAGCAGTACTTC. Its translation: CASSPRTSGRAYEQYF.

The chain carries TRBV25-1 and TRBJ2-7; D is ambiguous. The CDR3 sequence is 12 residues long. V lost 3 bases and J 1 base, leaving 4 bases between the germline ends. Germline V gene sequence: CDR1 MGHDK, CDR2 SYGVNS. The CDR3 bases are TGTGCCAGCAGTGATAGGTCCTACGAGCAGTACTTC. Amino acids: CASSDRSYEQYF.

The chain links TRBV27 to TRBJ2-3; D remains ambiguous. Germline V lookup: CDR1 MNHEY, CDR2 SMNVEV (reference sequence). This CDR3 is 14 amino acids long. Trimming shortened V by 4 bases and J by 5 bases, and 13 bases separated the two germline ends. In DNA form, the CDR3 reads TGTGCCAGCAGTTCTACTTCCTGGGGAGATACGCAGTATTTT. Amino acids: CASSSTSWGDTQYF.

The chain joins TRBV9 to TRBJ2-5; the match to TRBD1 covers 7 bases. V was pared by 3 bases and J by 2 bases, with 4 bases of the junction left unmatched. Germline CDR1 SGDLS, CDR2 YYNGEE. This CDR3 has 14 amino acids. CDR3 residues: CASSGGQEQETQYF. The DNA of the CDR3 is TGTGCCAGCAGCGGTGGACAGGAACAAGAGACCCAGTACTTC.

There are a few counts of this clone. The chain links TRBV6-5 to TRBJ2-2; D possibly uses TRBD1 or TRBD2 (5 bases each). Germline V lookup: CDR1 MNHEY, CDR2 SVGAGI. V was trimmed by 2 bases and J by 5 bases, leaving 12 bases between them. The CDR3 sequence is 15 residues long. The CDR3 DNA reads as TGTGCCAGCAGTTACGGGACCGGGGAGACCGGGGAGCTGTTTTTT. Protein product: CASSYGTGETGELFF.

The chain is built from TRBV28 and TRBJ2-7; possibly TRBD2 for D (6 bases). Trimming pared 6 bases from V and 10 bases from J, leaving 16 bases between. Germline V gives CDR1 MDHEN, CDR2 SYDVKM. The CDR3 consists of 12 residues. CDR3 loop: CASSPGGAIQYF. The DNA for the CDR3 is TGTGCCAGCAGCCCCGGGGGAGCGATACAGTACTTC. Filled out from reference TRBV28 and TRBJ2-7, the complete variable domain reads DVKVTQSSRYLVKRTGEKVFLECVQDMDHENMFWYRQDPGLGLRLIYFSYDVKMKEKGDIPEGYSVSREKKERFSLILESASTNQTSMYLCASSPGGAIQYFGPGTRLTVT.